This T cell receptor beta chain originates from a study of blood T cell repertoires in COVID-19. Study details: The samples span acute and convalescent COVID-19 from the United States, Italy and Spain. T cells, B-cell-depleted T cells, or PBMCs provided the cDNA or gDNA that served as material.

Germline V gene data show CDR1 as SNHLY and CDR2 as FYNNEI. V dropped 4 bases and J dropped 0 bases, with 14 bases sitting between them. The CDR3 contains 16 residues. This clone was seen a few times. Original analysis: Amplification with reference gene primers provided the estimates of nucleated cell counts. The repertoire was sequenced with immunoSEQ multiplex PCR; TCRdb's copy has only in-frame clones and lacks some. D and trimming come from the DNA, and the V and J calls and clone size come from that table. The data show 75,000 to 95,000 clones, with around 72% seen just once and around 23% held by the top ten.

The source of this sequence is a woman in her sixties in a cohort sampled during active or convalescent COVID-19. Sequencing used peripheral blood. This chain uses TRBV2 with TRBJ2-3, with D perhaps matching TRBD2 (5 bases). CDR3 nucleotides: TGTGCCAGCAGTGGAGAGCTGGGAGTTAGCACAGATACGCAGTATTTT. Its translation is CASSGELGVSTDTQYF.